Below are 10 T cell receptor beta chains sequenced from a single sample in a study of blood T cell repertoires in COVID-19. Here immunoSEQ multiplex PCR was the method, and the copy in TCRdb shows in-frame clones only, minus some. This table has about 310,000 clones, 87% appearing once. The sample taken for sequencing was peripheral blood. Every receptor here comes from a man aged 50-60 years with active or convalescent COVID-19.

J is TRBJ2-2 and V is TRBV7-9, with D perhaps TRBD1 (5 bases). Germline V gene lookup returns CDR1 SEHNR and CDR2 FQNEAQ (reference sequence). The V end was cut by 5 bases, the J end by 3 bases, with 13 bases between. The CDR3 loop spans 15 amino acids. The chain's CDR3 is CASSEDRVYTGELFF. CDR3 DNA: TGTGCCAGCAGCGAAGACAGAGTTTACACCGGGGAGCTGTTTTTT.

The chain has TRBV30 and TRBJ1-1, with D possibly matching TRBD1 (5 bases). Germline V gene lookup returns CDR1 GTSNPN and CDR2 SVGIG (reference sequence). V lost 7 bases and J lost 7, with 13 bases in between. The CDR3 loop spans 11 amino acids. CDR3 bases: TGTGCCTTGATGAGACAGCTTGAAGCTTTCTTT. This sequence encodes CALMRQLEAFF. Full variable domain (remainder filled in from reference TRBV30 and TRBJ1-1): SQTIHQWPATLVQPVGSPLSLECTVEGTSNPNLYWYRQAAGRGLQLLFYSVGIGQISSEVPQNLSASRPQDRQFILSSKKLLLSDSGFYLCALMRQLEAFFGQGTRLTVV.

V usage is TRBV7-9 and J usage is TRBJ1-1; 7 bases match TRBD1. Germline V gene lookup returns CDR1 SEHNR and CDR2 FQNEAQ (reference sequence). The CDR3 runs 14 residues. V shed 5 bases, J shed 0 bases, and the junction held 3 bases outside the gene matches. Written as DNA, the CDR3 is TGTGCCAGCAGCGTCGACAGGGTGAACACTGAAGCTTTCTTT. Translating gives CASSVDRVNTEAFF. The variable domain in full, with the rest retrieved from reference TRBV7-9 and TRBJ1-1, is DTGVSQNPRHKITKRGQNVTFRCDPISEHNRLYWYRQTLGQGPEFLTYFQNEAQLEKSRLLSDRFSAERPKGSFSTLEIQRTEQGDSAMYLCASSVDRVNTEAFFGQGTRLTVV.

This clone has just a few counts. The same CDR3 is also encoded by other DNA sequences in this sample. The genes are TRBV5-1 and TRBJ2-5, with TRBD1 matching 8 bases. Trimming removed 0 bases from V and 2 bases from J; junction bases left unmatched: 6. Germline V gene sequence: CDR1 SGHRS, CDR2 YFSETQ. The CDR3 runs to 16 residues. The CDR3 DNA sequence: TGCGCCAGCAGCTTGGCCGGGACAGGAGGACAAGAGACCCAGTACTTC. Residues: CASSLAGTGGQETQYF.

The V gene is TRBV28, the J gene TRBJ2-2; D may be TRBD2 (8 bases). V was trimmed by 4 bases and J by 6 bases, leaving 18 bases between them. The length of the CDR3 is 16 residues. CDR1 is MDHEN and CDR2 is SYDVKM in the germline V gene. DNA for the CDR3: TGTGCCAGCAGTTCCCGGGAGGGGGCAATGGCCGGGGAGCTGTTTTTT. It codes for CASSSREGAMAGELFF.

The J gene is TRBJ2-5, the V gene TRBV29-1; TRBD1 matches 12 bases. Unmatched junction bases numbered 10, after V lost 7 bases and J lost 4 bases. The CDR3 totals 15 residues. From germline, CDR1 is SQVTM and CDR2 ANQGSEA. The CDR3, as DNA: TGCAGCGATCGATCCGGGACAGGGGGCCCAGAGACCCAGTACTTC. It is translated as CSDRSGTGGPETQYF. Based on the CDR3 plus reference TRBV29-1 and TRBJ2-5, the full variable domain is SAVISQKPSRDICQRGTSLTIQCQVDSQVTMMFWYRQQPGQSLTLIATANQGSEATYESGFVIDKFPISRPNLTFSTLTVSNMSPEDSSIYLCSDRSGTGGPETQYFGPGTRLLVL.

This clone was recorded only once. The CDR3 DNA is TGTGCCAGCAGCGTACAGAGCGGGATCGGGACAGATACGCAGTATTTT. Translated, it gives CASSVQSGIGTDTQYF. The chain uses TRBV9 and TRBJ2-3; 7 bases are shared with TRBD2. CDR1 and CDR2 (germline): SGDLS, YYNGEE. This CDR3 is 16 amino acids long. After removal of 1 base from V and 3 bases from J, the junction contained 8 bases not matched to a gene.

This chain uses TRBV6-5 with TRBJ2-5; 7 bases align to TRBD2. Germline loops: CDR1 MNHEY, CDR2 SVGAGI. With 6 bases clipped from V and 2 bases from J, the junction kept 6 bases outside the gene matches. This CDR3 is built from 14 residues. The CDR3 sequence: CASRPPGGQETQYF. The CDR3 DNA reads TGTGCCAGCAGACCCCCCGGGGGGCAAGAGACCCAGTACTTC.

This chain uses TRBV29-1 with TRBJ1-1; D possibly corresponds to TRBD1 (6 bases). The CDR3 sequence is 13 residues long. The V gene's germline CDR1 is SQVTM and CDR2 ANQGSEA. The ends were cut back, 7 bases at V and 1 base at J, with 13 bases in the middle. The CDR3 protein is CSAREGGNTEAFF. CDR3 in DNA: TGCAGCGCTAGGGAGGGGGGGAACACTGAAGCTTTCTTT.

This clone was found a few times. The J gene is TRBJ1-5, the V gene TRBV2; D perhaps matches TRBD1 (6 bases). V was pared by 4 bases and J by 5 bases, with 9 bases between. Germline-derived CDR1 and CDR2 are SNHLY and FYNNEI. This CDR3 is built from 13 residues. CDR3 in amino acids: CASSGTVDQPQHF. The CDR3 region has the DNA TGTGCCAGCAGTGGGACAGTTGATCAGCCCCAGCATTTT. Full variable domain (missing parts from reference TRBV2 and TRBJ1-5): EPEVTQTPSHQVTQMGQEVILRCVPISNHLYFYWYRQILGQKVEFLVSFYNNEISEKSEIFDDQFSVERPDGSNFTLKIRSTKLEDSAMYFCASSGTVDQPQHFGDGTRLSIL.